Listed below are T cell receptor beta chains from one sample, sequenced in a study of T-cell memory formation after mild COVID-19. Each CDR3 protein gets one entry after TCRdb re-called the 5' RACE reads with MiXCR. The sample has 550,000 to 600,000 distinct CDR3 sequences; roughly 17% are singletons. Sequenced material: PBMCs or a T cell subset sorted from them (not recorded which). The receptors derive from an adult woman who had mild COVID-19 (a few samples of this study predate the infection). Cell type and time point are not known. CDR3s include the opening cysteine and the closing phenylalanine or tryptophan. D genes are given only for firm matches. Expanded clones are given a class, and other clones once, few, many or no size at all.

j_call: TRBJ2-3
d_call: TRBD2
v_call: TRBV29-1
clone_size: NA
cdr3_aa: CSVARSGGLLLTDTQYF
cdr3_nt: TGCAGCGTCGCACGGTCGGGGGGGCTGCTCCTGACAGATACGCAGTATTTT

j_call: TRBJ1-1
d_call: NA
v_call: TRBV20-1
clone_size: few
cdr3_aa: CSARGAGSVTEAFF
cdr3_nt: TGCAGTGCTAGAGGGGCAGGGTCGGTGACTGAAGCTTTCTTT

j_call: TRBJ2-1
d_call: NA
v_call: TRBV7-9
clone_size: NA
cdr3_aa: CASSLTGGSDEQFF
cdr3_nt: TGTGCCAGCAGCTTAACTGGGGGAAGCGATGAGCAGTTCTTC

j_call: TRBJ2-5
d_call: NA
v_call: TRBV14
clone_size: NA
cdr3_aa: CASSQDSRSGGHETQYF
cdr3_nt: TGTGCCAGCAGCCAAGATAGCCGATCCGGGGGCCATGAGACCCAGTACTTC

j_call: TRBJ2-2
d_call: TRBD2
v_call: TRBV12-3/TRBV12-4
clone_size: NA
cdr3_aa: CASRRLAGGQGELFF
cdr3_nt: TGTGCCAGCAGGAGACTAGCGGGAGGCCAGGGGGAGCTGTTTTTT

j_call: TRBJ2-7
d_call: TRBD1
v_call: TRBV11-2
clone_size: many
cdr3_aa: CASSLDRASYEQYF
cdr3_nt: TGTGCCAGCAGTTTGGACAGGGCGTCCTACGAGCAGTACTTC

j_call: TRBJ2-2
d_call: TRBD2
v_call: TRBV7-3
clone_size: NA
cdr3_aa: CASSPSGRQDTGELFF
cdr3_nt: TGTGCCAGCAGCCCTAGCGGGAGGCAGGATACCGGGGAGCTGTTTTTT

j_call: TRBJ2-7
d_call: TRBD2
v_call: TRBV4-2
clone_size: once
cdr3_aa: CASSQPSGLAGRSYEQYF
cdr3_nt: TGTGCCAGCAGCCAACCCTCGGGACTAGCGGGACGGTCCTACGAGCAGTACTTC

j_call: TRBJ1-1
d_call: NA
v_call: TRBV3-1
clone_size: NA
cdr3_aa: CASSTGEAFF
cdr3_nt: TGTGCCAGCAGTACGGGGGAAGCTTTCTTT

j_call: TRBJ2-7
d_call: NA
v_call: TRBV30
clone_size: NA
cdr3_aa: CAWSNGFHEQYF
cdr3_nt: TGTGCCTGGAGTAATGGCTTCCACGAGCAGTACTTC

j_call: TRBJ2-5
d_call: NA
v_call: TRBV3-1
clone_size: NA
cdr3_aa: CASSQDRGGLSDQETQYF
cdr3_nt: TGTGCCAGCAGCCAAGATAGGGGGGGACTTAGCGACCAAGAGACCCAGTACTTC

j_call: TRBJ2-3
d_call: TRBD1
v_call: TRBV12-3/TRBV12-4
clone_size: few
cdr3_aa: CASSLAGQGARVYTQYF
cdr3_nt: TGTGCCAGCAGTTTAGCAGGACAGGGGGCGCGTGTTTATACGCAGTATTTT

j_call: TRBJ1-5
d_call: NA
v_call: TRBV24-1
clone_size: few
cdr3_aa: CATSSLSGQPQHF
cdr3_nt: TGTGCCACCAGCAGTCTTTCAGGCCAGCCCCAGCATTTT

j_call: TRBJ2-5
d_call: TRBD2
v_call: TRBV25-1
clone_size: few
cdr3_aa: CASTDPGLAGETQYF
cdr3_nt: TGTGCCAGCACGGACCCGGGACTAGCGGGAGAGACCCAGTACTTC

j_call: TRBJ2-7
d_call: NA
v_call: TRBV6-4
clone_size: few
cdr3_aa: CASSEQYF
cdr3_nt: TGTGCCAGCAGTGAGCAGTACTTC

j_call: TRBJ1-4
d_call: NA
v_call: TRBV5-6
clone_size: NA
cdr3_aa: CASSLYPGVATNEKLFF
cdr3_nt: TGTGCCAGCAGCTTGTATCCAGGCGTCGCAACTAATGAAAAACTGTTTTTT

j_call: TRBJ2-7
d_call: TRBD2
v_call: TRBV11-2
clone_size: NA
cdr3_aa: CASSSLAGAREQYF
cdr3_nt: TGTGCCAGCAGCTCACTAGCGGGGGCACGAGAGCAGTACTTC

j_call: TRBJ1-1
d_call: NA
v_call: TRBV30
clone_size: NA
cdr3_aa: CAWIVTEAFF
cdr3_nt: TGTGCCTGGATAGTGACTGAAGCTTTCTTT

j_call: TRBJ2-1
d_call: TRBD2
v_call: TRBV12-3/TRBV12-4
clone_size: NA
cdr3_aa: CASSLLADYNEQFF
cdr3_nt: TGTGCCAGCAGTCTACTAGCGGACTACAATGAGCAGTTCTTC

j_call: TRBJ1-5
d_call: NA
v_call: TRBV2
clone_size: NA
cdr3_aa: CVSRQGISNQPQHF
cdr3_nt: TGTGTCTCTCGCCAGGGGATTAGCAATCAGCCCCAGCATTTT

j_call: TRBJ1-1
d_call: NA
v_call: TRBV30
clone_size: few
cdr3_aa: CAWSPLTPNTEAFF
cdr3_nt: TGTGCCTGGAGTCCACTAACCCCGAACACTGAAGCTTTCTTT

j_call: TRBJ2-5
d_call: NA
v_call: TRBV11-3
clone_size: NA
cdr3_aa: CASSFLRAQETQYF
cdr3_nt: TGTGCCAGCAGCTTTTTGAGGGCGCAAGAGACCCAGTACTTC